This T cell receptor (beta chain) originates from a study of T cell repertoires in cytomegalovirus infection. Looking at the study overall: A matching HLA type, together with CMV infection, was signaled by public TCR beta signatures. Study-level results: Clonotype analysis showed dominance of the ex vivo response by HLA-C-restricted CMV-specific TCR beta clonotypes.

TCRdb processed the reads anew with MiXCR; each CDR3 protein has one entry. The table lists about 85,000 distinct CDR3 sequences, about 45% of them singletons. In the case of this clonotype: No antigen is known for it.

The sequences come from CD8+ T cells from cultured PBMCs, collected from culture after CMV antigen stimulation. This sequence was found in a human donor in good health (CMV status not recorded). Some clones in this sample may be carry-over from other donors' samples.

The CDR3 region has the DNA TGCAGTGCTCGCAAGCCCACAGATACGCAGTATTTT. Its protein is CSARKPTDTQYF. The rearrangement joins TRBV20-1 to TRBJ2-3; no clear D. Germline lookup yields CDR1 DFQATT and CDR2 SNEGSKA (reference sequence). The CDR3 has 12 residues. Trimming cost V 5 bases and J 2 bases, with 8 bases left between them.